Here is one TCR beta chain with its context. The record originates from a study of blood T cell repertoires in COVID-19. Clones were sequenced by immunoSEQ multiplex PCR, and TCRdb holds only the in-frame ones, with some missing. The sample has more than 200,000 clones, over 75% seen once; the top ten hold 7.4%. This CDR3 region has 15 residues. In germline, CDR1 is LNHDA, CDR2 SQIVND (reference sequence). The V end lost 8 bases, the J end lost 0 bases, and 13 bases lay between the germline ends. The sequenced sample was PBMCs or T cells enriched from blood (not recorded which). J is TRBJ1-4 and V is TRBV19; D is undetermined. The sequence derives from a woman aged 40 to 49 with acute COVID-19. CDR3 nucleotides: TGTGCCAGTTGTCTCCAGGATGCAACTAATGAAAAACTGTTTTTT. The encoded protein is CASCLQDATNEKLFF.